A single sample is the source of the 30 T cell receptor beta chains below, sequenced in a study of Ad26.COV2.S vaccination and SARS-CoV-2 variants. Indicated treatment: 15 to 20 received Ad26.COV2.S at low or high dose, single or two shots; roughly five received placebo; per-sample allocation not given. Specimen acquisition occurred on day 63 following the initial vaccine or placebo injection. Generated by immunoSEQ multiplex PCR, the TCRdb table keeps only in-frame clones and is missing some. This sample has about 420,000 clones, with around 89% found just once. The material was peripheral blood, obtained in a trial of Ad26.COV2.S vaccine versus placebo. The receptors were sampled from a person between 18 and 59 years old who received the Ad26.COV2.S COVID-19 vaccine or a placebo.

CDR3: CASSSGQPNTGELFF. CDR3 nucleotide sequence: TGTGCCAGCAGCTCGGGACAGCCCAACACCGGGGAGCTGTTTTTT. V is TRBV5-6 and J is TRBJ2-2; 7 bases map to TRBD1. The CDR3 loop spans 15 amino acids. Per germline, CDR1 SGHDT and CDR2 YYEEEE. V was clipped by 3 bases and J by 2 bases; unmatched bases: 4.

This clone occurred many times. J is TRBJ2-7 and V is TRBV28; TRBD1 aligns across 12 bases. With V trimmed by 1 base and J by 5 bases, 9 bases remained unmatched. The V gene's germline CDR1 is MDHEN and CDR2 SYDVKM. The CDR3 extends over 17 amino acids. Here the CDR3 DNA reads TGTGCCAGCAGTTTATTAGGGGACAGGGGGCTTGTTGACGAGCAGTACTTC. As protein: CASSLLGDRGLVDEQYF.

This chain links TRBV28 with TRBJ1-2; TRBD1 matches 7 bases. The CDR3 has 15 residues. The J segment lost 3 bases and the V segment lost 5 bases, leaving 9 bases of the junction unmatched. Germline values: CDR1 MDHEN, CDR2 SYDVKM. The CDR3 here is CASSDNRGWDYGYTF. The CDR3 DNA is TGTGCCAGCAGTGATAACAGGGGATGGGACTATGGCTACACCTTC.

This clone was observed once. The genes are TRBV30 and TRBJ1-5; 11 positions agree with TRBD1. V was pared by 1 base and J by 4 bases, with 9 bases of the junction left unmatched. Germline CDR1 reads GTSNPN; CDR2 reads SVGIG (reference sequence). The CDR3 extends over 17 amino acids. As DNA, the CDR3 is TGTGCCTGGAGTGCGTACGGGACAGGGGGTTTTAATCAGCCCCAGCATTTT. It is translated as CAWSAYGTGGFNQPQHF.

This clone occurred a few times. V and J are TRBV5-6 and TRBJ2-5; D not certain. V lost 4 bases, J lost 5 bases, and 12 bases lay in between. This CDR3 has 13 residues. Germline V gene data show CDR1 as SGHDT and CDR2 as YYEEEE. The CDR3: CASSPGLAETQYF. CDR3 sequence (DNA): TGTGCCAGCAGCCCGGGCCTCGCGGAGACCCAGTACTTC.

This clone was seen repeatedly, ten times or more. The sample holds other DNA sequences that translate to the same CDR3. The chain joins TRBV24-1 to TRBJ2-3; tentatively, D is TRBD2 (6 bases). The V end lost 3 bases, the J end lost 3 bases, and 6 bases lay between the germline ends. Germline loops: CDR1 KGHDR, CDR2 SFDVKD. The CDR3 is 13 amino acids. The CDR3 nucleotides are TGTGCCACCAGTGATGGAGGGACAGATACGCAGTATTTT. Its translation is CATSDGGTDTQYF.

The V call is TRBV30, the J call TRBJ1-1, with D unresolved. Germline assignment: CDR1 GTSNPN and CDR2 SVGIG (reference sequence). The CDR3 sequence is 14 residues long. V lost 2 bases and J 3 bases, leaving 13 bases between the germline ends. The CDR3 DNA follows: TGTGCCTGGAGTATGACTCTTCGCGACACTGAAGCTTTCTTT. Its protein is CAWSMTLRDTEAFF. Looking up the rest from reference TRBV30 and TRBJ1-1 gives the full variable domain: SQTIHQWPATLVQPVGSPLSLECTVEGTSNPNLYWYRQAAGRGLQLLFYSVGIGQISSEVPQNLSASRPQDRQFILSSKKLLLSDSGFYLCAWSMTLRDTEAFFGQGTRLTVV.

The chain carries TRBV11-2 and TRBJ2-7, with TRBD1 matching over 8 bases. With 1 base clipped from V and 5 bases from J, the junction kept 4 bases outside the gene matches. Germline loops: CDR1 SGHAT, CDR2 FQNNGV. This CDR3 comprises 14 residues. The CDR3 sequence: CASSLVRTGNEQYF. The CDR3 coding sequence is TGTGCCAGCAGCTTAGTCCGGACAGGGAACGAGCAGTACTTC. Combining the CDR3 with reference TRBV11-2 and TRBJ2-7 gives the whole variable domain EAGVAQSPRYKIIEKRQSVAFWCNPISGHATLYWYQQILGQGPKLLIQFQNNGVVDDSQLPKDRFSAERLKGVDSTLKIQPAKLEDSAVYLCASSLVRTGNEQYFGPGTRLTVT.

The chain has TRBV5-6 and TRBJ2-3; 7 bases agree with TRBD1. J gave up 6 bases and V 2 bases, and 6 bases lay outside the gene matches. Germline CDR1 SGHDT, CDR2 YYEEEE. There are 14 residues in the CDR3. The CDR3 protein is CASSFSTGSDTQYF. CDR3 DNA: TGTGCCAGCAGCTTCTCGACAGGGAGCGATACGCAGTATTTT.

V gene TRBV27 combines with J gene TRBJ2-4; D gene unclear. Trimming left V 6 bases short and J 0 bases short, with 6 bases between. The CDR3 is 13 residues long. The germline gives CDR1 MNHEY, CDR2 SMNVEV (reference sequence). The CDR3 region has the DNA TGTGCCAGCAGGTCTACAGCCAAAAACATTCAGTACTTC. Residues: CASRSTAKNIQYF.

The CDR3 spells CASSWVTEETQYF. CDR3 in DNA: TGCGCCAGCAGTTGGGTTACAGAAGAGACCCAGTACTTC. The chain carries TRBV4-1 and TRBJ2-5, with D uncertain. The length of the CDR3 is 13 residues. V gave up 6 bases and J gave up 3 bases, with 11 bases separating them. Germline CDR1 and CDR2: MGHRA and YSYEKL.

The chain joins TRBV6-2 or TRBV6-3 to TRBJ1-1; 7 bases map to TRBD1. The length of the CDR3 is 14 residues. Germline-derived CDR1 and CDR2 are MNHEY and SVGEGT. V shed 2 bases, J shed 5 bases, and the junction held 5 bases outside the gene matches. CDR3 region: CASSYVQGGTEAFF. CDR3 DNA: TGTGCCAGCAGTTACGTCCAGGGGGGGACTGAAGCTTTCTTT.

The CDR3 nucleotides are TGTGCCAGCAGCTCCTTCTCCGCGCTTTCAGATACGCAGTATTTT. Residues: CASSSFSALSDTQYF. This rearrangement joins TRBV9 to TRBJ2-3; D is unclear. The germline CDR1 and CDR2 sequences are SGDLS and YYNGEE. V was cut by 4 bases and J by 4 bases, with 16 bases left in between. The CDR3 spans 15 residues.

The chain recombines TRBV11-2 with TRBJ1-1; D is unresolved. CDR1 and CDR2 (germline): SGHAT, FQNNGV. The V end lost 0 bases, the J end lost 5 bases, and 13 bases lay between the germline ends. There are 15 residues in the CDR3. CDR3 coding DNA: TGTGCCAGCAGCTTAGAAGGGAGGGTAGGGACTGAAGCTTTCTTT. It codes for CASSLEGRVGTEAFF.

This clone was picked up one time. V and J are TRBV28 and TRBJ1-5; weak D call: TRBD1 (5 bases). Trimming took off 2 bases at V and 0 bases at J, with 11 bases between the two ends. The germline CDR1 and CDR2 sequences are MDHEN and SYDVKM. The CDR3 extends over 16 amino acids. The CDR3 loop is CASSLVLGASNQPQHF. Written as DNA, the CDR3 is TGTGCCAGCAGTTTAGTGTTAGGGGCTAGCAATCAGCCCCAGCATTTT. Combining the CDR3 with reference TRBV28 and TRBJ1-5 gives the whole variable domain DVKVTQSSRYLVKRTGEKVFLECVQDMDHENMFWYRQDPGLGLRLIYFSYDVKMKEKGDIPEGYSVSREKKERFSLILESASTNQTSMYLCASSLVLGASNQPQHFGDGTRLSIL.

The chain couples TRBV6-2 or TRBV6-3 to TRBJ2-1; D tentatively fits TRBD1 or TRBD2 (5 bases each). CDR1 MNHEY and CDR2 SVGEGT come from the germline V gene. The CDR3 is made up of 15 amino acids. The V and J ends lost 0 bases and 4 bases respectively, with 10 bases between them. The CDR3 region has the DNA TGTGCCAGCAGTTACTCGGGGACGGGGTACAATGAGCAGTTCTTC. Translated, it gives CASSYSGTGYNEQFF.

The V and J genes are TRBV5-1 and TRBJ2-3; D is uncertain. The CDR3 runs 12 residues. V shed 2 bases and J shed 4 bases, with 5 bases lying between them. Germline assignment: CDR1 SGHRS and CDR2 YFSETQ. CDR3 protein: CASSLLADTQYF. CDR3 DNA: TGCGCCAGCAGCTTATTGGCAGATACGCAGTATTTT. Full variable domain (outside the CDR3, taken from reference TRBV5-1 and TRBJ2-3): KAGVTQTPRYLIKTRGQQVTLSCSPISGHRSVSWYQQTPGQGLQFLFEYFSETQRNKGNFPGRFSGRQFSNSRSEMNVSTLELGDSALYLCASSLLADTQYFGPGTRLTVL.

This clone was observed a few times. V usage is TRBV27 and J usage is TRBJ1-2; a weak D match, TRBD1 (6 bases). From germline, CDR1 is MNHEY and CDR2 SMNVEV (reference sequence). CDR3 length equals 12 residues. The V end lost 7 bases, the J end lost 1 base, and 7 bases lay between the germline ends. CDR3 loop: CASKDSNYGYTF. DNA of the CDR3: TGTGCCAGCAAGGACAGTAACTATGGCTACACCTTC.

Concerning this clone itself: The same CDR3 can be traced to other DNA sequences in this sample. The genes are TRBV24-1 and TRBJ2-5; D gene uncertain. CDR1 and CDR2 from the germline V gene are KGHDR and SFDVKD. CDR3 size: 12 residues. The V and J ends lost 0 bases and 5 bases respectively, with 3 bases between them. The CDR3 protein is CATSDLGETQYF. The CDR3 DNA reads TGTGCCACCAGTGATTTGGGGGAGACCCAGTACTTC.

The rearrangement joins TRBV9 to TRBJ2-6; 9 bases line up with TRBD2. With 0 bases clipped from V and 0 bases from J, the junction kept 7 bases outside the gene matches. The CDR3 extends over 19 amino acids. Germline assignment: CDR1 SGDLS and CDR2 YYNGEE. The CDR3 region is CASSVGQRGALSGANVLTF. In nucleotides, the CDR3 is TGTGCCAGCAGCGTAGGTCAGCGGGGGGCTCTCTCTGGGGCCAACGTCCTGACTTTC.

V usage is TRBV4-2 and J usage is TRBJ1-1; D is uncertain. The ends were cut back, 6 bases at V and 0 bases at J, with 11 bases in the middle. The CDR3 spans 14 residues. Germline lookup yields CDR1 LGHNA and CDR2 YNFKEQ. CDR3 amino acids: CASSYGVLNTEAFF. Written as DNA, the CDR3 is TGTGCCAGCAGTTATGGAGTTTTGAACACTGAAGCTTTCTTT.

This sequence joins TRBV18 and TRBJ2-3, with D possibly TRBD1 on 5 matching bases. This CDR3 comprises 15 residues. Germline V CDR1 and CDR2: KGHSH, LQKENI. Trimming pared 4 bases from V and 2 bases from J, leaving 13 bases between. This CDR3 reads CASSLTTDDTDTQYF. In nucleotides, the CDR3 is TGTGCCAGCTCACTAACGACAGATGACACAGATACGCAGTATTTT.

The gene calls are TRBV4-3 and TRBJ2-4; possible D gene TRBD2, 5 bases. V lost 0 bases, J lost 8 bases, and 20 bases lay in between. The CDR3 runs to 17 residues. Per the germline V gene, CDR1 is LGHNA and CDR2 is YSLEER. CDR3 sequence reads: CASSQELSRSPRDIQYF. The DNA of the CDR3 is TGCGCCAGCAGCCAAGAGTTAAGTAGGTCTCCGCGGGACATTCAGTACTTC.

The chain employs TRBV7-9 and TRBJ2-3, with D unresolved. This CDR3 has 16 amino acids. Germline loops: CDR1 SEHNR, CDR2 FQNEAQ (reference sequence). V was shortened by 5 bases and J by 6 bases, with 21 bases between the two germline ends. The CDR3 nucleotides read TGTGCCAGCAGCCTCTTAGATCCCGGGCTGGGCGATACGCAGTATTTT. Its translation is CASSLLDPGLGDTQYF.

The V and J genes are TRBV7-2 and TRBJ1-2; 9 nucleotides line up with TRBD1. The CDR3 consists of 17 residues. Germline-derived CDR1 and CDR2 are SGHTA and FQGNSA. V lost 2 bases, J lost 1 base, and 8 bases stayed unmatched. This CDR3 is CASSLLTGGSYNYGYTF. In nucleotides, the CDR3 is TGTGCCAGCAGCTTACTGACAGGGGGATCGTATAACTATGGCTACACCTTC.

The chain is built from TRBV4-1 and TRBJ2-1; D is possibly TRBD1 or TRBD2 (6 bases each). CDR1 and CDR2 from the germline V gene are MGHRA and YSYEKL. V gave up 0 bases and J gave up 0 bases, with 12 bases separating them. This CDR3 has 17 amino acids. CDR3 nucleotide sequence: TGCGCCAGCAGCCAAGATGGGGGGCTTAGCTCCTACAATGAGCAGTTCTTC. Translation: CASSQDGGLSSYNEQFF.

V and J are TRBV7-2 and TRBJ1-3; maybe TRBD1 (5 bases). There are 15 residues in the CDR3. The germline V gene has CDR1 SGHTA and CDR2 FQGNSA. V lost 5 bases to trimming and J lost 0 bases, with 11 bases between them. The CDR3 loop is CASSPWGTSGNTIYF. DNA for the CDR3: TGTGCCAGCAGCCCCTGGGGGACCTCTGGAAACACCATATATTTT. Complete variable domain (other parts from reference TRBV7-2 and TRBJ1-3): GAGVSQSPSNKVTEKGKDVELRCDPISGHTALYWYRQSLGQGLEFLIYFQGNSAPDKSGLPSDRFSAERTGGSVSTLTIQRTQQEDSAVYLCASSPWGTSGNTIYFGEGSWLTVV.

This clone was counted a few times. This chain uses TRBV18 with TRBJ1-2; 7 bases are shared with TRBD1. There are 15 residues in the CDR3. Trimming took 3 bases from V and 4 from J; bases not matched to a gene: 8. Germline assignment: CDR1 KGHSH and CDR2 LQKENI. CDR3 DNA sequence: TGTGCCAGCTCACCCACTTCTGGGACAGCCTATGGCTACACCTTC. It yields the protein CASSPTSGTAYGYTF. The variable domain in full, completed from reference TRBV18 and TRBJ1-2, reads NAGVMQNPRHLVRRRGQEARLRCSPMKGHSHVYWYRQLPEEGLKFMVYLQKENIIDESGMPKERFSAEFPKEGPSILRIQQVVRGDSAAYFCASSPTSGTAYGYTFGSGTRLTVV.

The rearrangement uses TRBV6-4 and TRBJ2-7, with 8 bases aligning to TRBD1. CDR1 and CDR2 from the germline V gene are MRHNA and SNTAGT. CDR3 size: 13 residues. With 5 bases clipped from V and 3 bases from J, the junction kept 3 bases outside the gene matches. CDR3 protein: CASSIDRGYEQYF. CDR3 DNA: TGTGCCAGCAGTATAGACAGGGGCTACGAGCAGTACTTC.

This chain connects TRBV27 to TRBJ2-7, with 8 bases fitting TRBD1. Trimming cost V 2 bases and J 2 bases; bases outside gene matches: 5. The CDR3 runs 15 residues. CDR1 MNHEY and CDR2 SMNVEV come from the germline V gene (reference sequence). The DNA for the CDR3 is TGTGCCAGCAGTTTAGCTCAGGGGGCGACCTACGAGCAGTACTTC. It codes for CASSLAQGATYEQYF.